This TCR beta chain was profiled in a study of CD8+ T cells in alopecia areata. Study information: Treated patients were dosed with oral tofacitinib, taking 5 to 10 mg twice daily. The tofacitinib course ran for 6 to 18 months and was followed by 6 months off drug. General study points: Mouse data revealed clearer TCR sharing than patient data did, a gap possibly tied to HLA.

There are a few counts of this clone. Its antigen is currently unknown. From alopecia areata patients, lesional scalp punch biopsies and peripheral blood were collected. Once RNA had been extracted, it was reverse transcribed into cDNA to act as the sequencing template. Profiled with immunoSEQ multiplex PCR; TCRdb holds only in-frame clones, not every one. The data hold about 12,000 clones, with roughly 50% observed a single time. V shed 5 bases and J shed 5 bases, with 6 bases lying between them. The CDR3 runs 11 residues. CDR1 and CDR2 from the germline V gene are GTSNPN and SVGIG (reference sequence).

The TCR was taken from a human donor with alopecia areata. Sequenced input: skin. This sequence joins TRBV30 and TRBJ2-2; no clear D. In DNA, the CDR3 is TGTGCCTGGCTGGTTACCGGGGAGCTGTTTTTT. This sequence encodes CAWLVTGELFF. The full variable domain, in which reference TRBV30 and TRBJ2-2 provide the parts outside the CDR3, is SQTIHQWPATLVQPVGSPLSLECTVEGTSNPNLYWYRQAAGRGLQLLFYSVGIGQISSEVPQNLSASRPQDRQFILSSKKLLLSDSGFYLCAWLVTGELFFGEGSRLTVL.